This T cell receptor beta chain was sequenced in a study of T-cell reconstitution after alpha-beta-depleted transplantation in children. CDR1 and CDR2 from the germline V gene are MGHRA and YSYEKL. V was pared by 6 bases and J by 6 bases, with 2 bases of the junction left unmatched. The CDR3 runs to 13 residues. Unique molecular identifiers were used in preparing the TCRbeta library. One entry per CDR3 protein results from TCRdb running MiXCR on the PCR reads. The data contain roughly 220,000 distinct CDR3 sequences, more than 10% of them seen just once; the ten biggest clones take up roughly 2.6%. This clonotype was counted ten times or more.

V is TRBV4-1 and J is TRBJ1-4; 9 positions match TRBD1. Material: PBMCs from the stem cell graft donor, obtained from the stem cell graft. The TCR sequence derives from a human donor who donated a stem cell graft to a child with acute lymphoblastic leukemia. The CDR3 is CASSWDRDEKLFF. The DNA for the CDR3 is TGCGCCAGCAGTTGGGACAGGGATGAAAAACTGTTTTTT.